One and the same sample provided the 20 T cell receptor beta chains below, sequenced in a study of blood T cell repertoires in COVID-19. Clones were read by immunoSEQ multiplex PCR, and TCRdb kept only the in-frame ones, dropping some. Among roughly 500,000 clones, 88% were seen once, and the ten largest hold 1.5% to 2%. Input material: PBMCs or T cells enriched from blood (not recorded which). The receptors were gathered from a woman in her thirties or forties who had recovered from COVID-19.

The V and J genes are TRBV3-1 (or the pseudogene TRBV3-2) and TRBJ2-7; TRBD1 agrees at 9 bases. With V trimmed by 4 bases and J by 5 bases, 21 bases remained unmatched. Germline values: CDR1 LGHDT, CDR2 YNNKEL (reference sequence). The CDR3 extends over 19 amino acids. DNA for the CDR3: TGTGCCAGCAGCCTCAAATCCTGGACAGGGGATTTGAGAGGGCACGAGCAGTACTTC. Protein: CASSLKSWTGDLRGHEQYF.

The rearrangement joins TRBV29-1 to TRBJ1-1, with no clear D. The CDR3 covers 12 residues. The V end was cut by 4 bases, the J end by 6 bases, with 12 bases between. Germline CDR1 reads SQVTM; CDR2 reads ANQGSEA. The DNA for the CDR3 is TGCAGCGTTGGAATGCGGTGGGCTGAAGCTTTCTTT. This encodes CSVGMRWAEAFF.

The chain couples TRBV19 to TRBJ1-5; the D is unclear. Between the trimmed V and J ends, which lost 1 base and 5 bases, there was a span of 3 bases. The CDR3 covers 12 residues. Germline CDR1 and CDR2: LNHDA and SQIVND (reference sequence). The CDR3 spells CASSIGDQPQHF. In DNA form, the CDR3 reads TGTGCCAGTAGTATAGGAGATCAGCCCCAGCATTTT.

The chain has TRBV6-6 and TRBJ1-5; 7 bases match TRBD1. The trim removed 5 bases at V and 5 bases at J, leaving 6 bases unmatched. Germline CDR1 is MNHNY and CDR2 is SVGAGI (reference sequence). The CDR3 consists of 14 residues. DNA for the CDR3: TGTGCCAGCAGTCGGGACAGAAATTATCAGCCCCAGCATTTT. It is translated as CASSRDRNYQPQHF.

The DNA for the CDR3 is TGTGCCAGCAGCATACTCATACAGGGAAAGGCTGGCTACACCTTC. Its translation: CASSILIQGKAGYTF. The gene calls are TRBV7-8 and TRBJ1-2; D possibly corresponds to TRBD1 (6 bases). There are 15 residues in the CDR3. The germline V and J ends were trimmed by 5 bases and 7 bases, with 20 bases remaining between them. CDR1 is SGHVS and CDR2 is FQNEAQ in the germline V gene.

The rearrangement links TRBV3-1 (or the pseudogene TRBV3-2) to TRBJ1-4, with 7 bases aligning to TRBD1. Germline values: CDR1 LGHDT, CDR2 YNNKEL (reference sequence). This CDR3 is built from 15 residues. V lost 5 bases, J lost 10 bases, and 13 bases stayed unmatched. In nucleotides, the CDR3 is TGTGCCAGCAGCTCCTCGAGGCAGGGGGTAGGAAAACTGTTTTTT. Its protein is CASSSSRQGVGKLFF.

The chain uses TRBV7-2 and TRBJ2-2; 10 bases line up with TRBD1. V was clipped by 1 base and J by 3 bases; unmatched bases: 2. Germline V lookup: CDR1 SGHTA, CDR2 FQGNSA. The CDR3 runs 16 residues. The CDR3 here is CASSLGTGGYTGELFF. In DNA, the CDR3 is TGTGCCAGCAGCTTAGGGACAGGGGGTTACACCGGGGAGCTGTTTTTT.

The genes are TRBV5-5 and TRBJ1-4; D is possibly TRBD1 (5 bases). Germline assignment: CDR1 SGHKS and CDR2 YYEKEE (reference sequence). CDR3 length: 15 residues. V gave up 4 bases and J gave up 8 bases, with 18 bases separating them. CDR3 DNA sequence: TGTGCCAGCAGCGGGGGACTCCCCCGGAGCGAAAAACTGTTTTTT. It specifies CASSGGLPRSEKLFF. Based on the CDR3 plus reference TRBV5-5 and TRBJ1-4, the full variable domain is DAGVTQSPTHLIKTRGQQVTLRCSPISGHKSVSWYQQVLGQGPQFIFQYYEKEERGRGNFPDRFSARQFPNYSSELNVNALLLGDSALYLCASSGGLPRSEKLFFGSGTQLSVL.

V gene TRBV7-2 combines with J gene TRBJ2-1; 8 bases map to TRBD1. This CDR3 region has 14 residues. Losses at the gene ends were 3 bases for V and 5 bases for J; bases not matched to a gene: 3. CDR1 and CDR2 (germline): SGHTA, FQGNSA. CDR3 in amino acids: CASSFQGADNEQFF. CDR3 DNA sequence: TGTGCCAGCAGCTTTCAGGGGGCTGACAATGAGCAGTTCTTC.

This chain connects TRBV29-1 to TRBJ1-1; D unclear. Looked up from germline, CDR1 is SQVTM and CDR2 is ANQGSEA. V was clipped by 0 bases and J by 0 bases, with 11 bases between them. The CDR3 sequence is 15 residues long. CDR3 in amino acids: CSVEDQQIMNTEAFF. The CDR3 DNA reads as TGCAGCGTTGAAGATCAACAGATTATGAACACTGAAGCTTTCTTT.

This chain links TRBV14 with TRBJ1-6; no clear D gene. The CDR3 has 13 amino acids. In germline, CDR1 is SGHDN, CDR2 FVKESK. V was shortened by 4 bases and J by 10 bases, with 11 bases between the two germline ends. The CDR3 is CASSPQALSPLHF. The CDR3 DNA reads TGTGCCAGCAGCCCCCAGGCCCTGTCACCCCTCCACTTT. The entire variable domain, with the rest obtained from reference TRBV14 and TRBJ1-6, is as follows: EAGVTQFPSHSVIEKGQTVTLRCDPISGHDNLYWYRRVMGKEIKFLLHFVKESKQDESGMPNNRFLAERTGGTYSTLKVQPAELEDSGVYFCASSPQALSPLHFGNGTRLTVT.

This clone is a singleton in its sample. The V and J genes are TRBV7-9 and TRBJ2-7; 9 bases match TRBD1. V lost 1 base, J lost 7 bases, and 5 bases stayed unmatched. Per the germline V gene, CDR1 is SEHNR and CDR2 is FQNEAQ (reference sequence). CDR3 length: 14 residues. The CDR3: CASSLVQGAKEQYF. CDR3 nucleotide sequence: TGTGCCAGCAGCTTAGTACAGGGGGCGAAAGAGCAGTACTTC. Full variable domain (outside the CDR3, taken from reference TRBV7-9 and TRBJ2-7): DTGVSQNPRHKITKRGQNVTFRCDPISEHNRLYWYRQTLGQGPEFLTYFQNEAQLEKSRLLSDRFSAERPKGSFSTLEIQRTEQGDSAMYLCASSLVQGAKEQYFGPGTRLTVT.

The chain employs TRBV29-1 and TRBJ2-2, with 7 bases matching TRBD1. The CDR3 spans 14 residues. CDR1 and CDR2 from the germline V gene are SQVTM and ANQGSEA. V gave up 7 bases and J gave up 0 bases; unmatched junction bases: 5. The CDR3 sequence: CSGTQGSNTGELFF. The DNA of the CDR3 is TGCAGCGGGACACAGGGGTCGAACACCGGGGAGCTGTTTTTT.

The chain uses TRBV19 and TRBJ1-1, with D tentatively TRBD1 (5 bases). The ends were cut back, 4 bases at V and 0 bases at J, with 18 bases in the middle. The germline CDR1 and CDR2 sequences are LNHDA and SQIVND (reference sequence). The CDR3 loop spans 17 amino acids. CDR3 bases: TGTGCCAGTAGTACCTTGACAGAAGGATTACTGAACACTGAAGCTTTCTTT. Translated: CASSTLTEGLLNTEAFF.

CDR3 protein: CASSWGVTEAFF. Here the CDR3 DNA reads TGTGCCAGCAGCTGGGGGGTCACTGAAGCTTTCTTT. V and J are TRBV5-6 and TRBJ1-1; D might be TRBD1 (5 bases). Germline loops: CDR1 SGHDT, CDR2 YYEEEE. The CDR3 spans 12 residues. V shed 3 bases and J shed 4 bases, with 7 bases lying between them.

The chain couples TRBV4-1 to TRBJ2-2; tentatively, D is TRBD2 (5 bases). Germline-derived CDR1 and CDR2 are MGHRA and YSYEKL. The CDR3 is 15 amino acids. Trimming stripped 4 bases from V and 1 base from J, with 10 bases between. CDR3 bases: TGCGCCAGCAGCCTCGGACTGGTGAACACCGGGGAGCTGTTTTTT. It codes for CASSLGLVNTGELFF.

The V call is TRBV19, the J call TRBJ1-2, with 7 bases identical to TRBD1. The CDR3 has 18 residues. CDR1 and CDR2 (germline): LNHDA, SQIVND (reference sequence). V lost 7 bases to trimming and J lost 0 bases; unmatched junction nucleotides: 17. CDR3 nucleotide sequence: TGTGCCAGTACCACGAGGACAGGCGACCTTTCCTCTAACTATGGCTACACCTTC. Amino acid sequence: CASTTRTGDLSSNYGYTF.

The chain joins TRBV7-9 to TRBJ1-2, with 7 bases that match TRBD1. The CDR3 contains 17 residues. Germline CDR1 reads SEHNR; CDR2 reads FQNEAQ (reference sequence). V dropped 7 bases and J dropped 5; count of bases not matched to a gene: 19. This chain's CDR3 is CASIGYPPQGQRYGYTF. In DNA form, the CDR3 reads TGTGCCAGCATCGGATATCCGCCTCAGGGACAGCGTTATGGCTACACCTTC.

This sequence joins TRBV27 and TRBJ2-5, with a tentative D call TRBD2 (5 bases). The CDR3 consists of 13 residues. Looked up from germline, CDR1 is MNHEY and CDR2 is SMNVEV (reference sequence). The V end was cut by 3 bases, the J end by 1 base, with 6 bases between. This chain's CDR3 is CASSFGVQETQYF. The CDR3 nucleotides read TGTGCCAGCAGTTTCGGGGTCCAAGAGACCCAGTACTTC.

The chain uses TRBV5-1 and TRBJ2-7; 8 bases are a match to TRBD1. The CDR3 is 17 residues long. Germline V gene data show CDR1 as SGHRS and CDR2 as YFSETQ. Trimming cost V 4 bases and J 2 bases; bases outside gene matches: 14. CDR3 sequence (DNA): TGCGCCAGCAGCACCTCCCTGAGTGGGACAGGAACCTACGAGCAGTACTTC. Translation: CASSTSLSGTGTYEQYF.